Given below is one T cell receptor (beta chain) in context. V was clipped by 2 bases and J by 4 bases, with 17 bases between them. The CDR3 has 16 amino acids. Germline V gene data show CDR1 as WSHSY and CDR2 as SAAADI. TCRdb's table, derived via immunoSEQ multiplex PCR, lists solely in-frame clones and lacks some. The sample has under 15,000 clones; approximately 94% are singletons. The entry originates in a study of technical replicates of blood from several donors. The sequenced material came from PBMCs. V gene TRBV10-2 combines with J gene TRBJ1-2; D remains unclear. This TCR was recovered from a human donor in good health. The CDR3 DNA follows: TGCGCCAGCAGTGAGGGTGGTTCTAGAAAGACCTATGGCTACACCTTC. Protein product: CASSEGGSRKTYGYTF.